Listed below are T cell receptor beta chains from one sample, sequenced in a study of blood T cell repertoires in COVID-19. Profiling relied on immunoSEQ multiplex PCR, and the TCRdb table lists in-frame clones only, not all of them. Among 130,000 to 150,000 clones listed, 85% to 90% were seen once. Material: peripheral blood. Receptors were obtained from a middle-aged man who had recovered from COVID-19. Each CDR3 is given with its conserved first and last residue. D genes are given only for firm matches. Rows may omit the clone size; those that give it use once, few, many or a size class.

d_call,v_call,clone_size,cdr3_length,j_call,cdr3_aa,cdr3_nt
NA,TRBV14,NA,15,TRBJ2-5,CASSQFLGRQETQYF,TGTGCCAGCAGCCAGTTTCTCGGCAGGCAAGAGACCCAGTACTTC
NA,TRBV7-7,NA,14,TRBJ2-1,CASSLAPVSNEQFF,TGTGCTAGCAGCTTAGCACCCGTTAGCAATGAGCAGTTCTTC
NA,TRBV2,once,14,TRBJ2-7,CASSVRDWSYEQYF,TGTGCCAGCAGTGTCAGGGATTGGTCCTACGAGCAGTACTTC
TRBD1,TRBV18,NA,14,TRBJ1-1,CASSPTGSKNEAFF,TGTGCCAGCTCACCGACAGGGAGCAAAAATGAAGCTTTCTTT
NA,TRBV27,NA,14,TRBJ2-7,CASSLRGLSYEQYF,TGTGCCAGCAGTTTAAGGGGACTTTCCTACGAGCAGTACTTC
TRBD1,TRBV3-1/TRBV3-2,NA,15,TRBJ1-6,CASSVQGANNSPLHF,TGTGCCAGCAGCGTACAGGGGGCAAATAATTCACCCCTCCACTTT
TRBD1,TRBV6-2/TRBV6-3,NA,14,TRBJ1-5,CASSMDRAIQPQHF,TGTGCCAGCAGTATGGACAGGGCAATTCAGCCCCAGCATTTT
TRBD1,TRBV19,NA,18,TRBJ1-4,CASSGPGQGASTNEKLFF,TGTGCCAGTAGTGGACCGGGACAGGGGGCCTCAACTAATGAAAAACTGTTTTTT
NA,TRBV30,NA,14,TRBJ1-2,CAWTAGEPRYGYTF,TGTGCCTGGACAGCCGGCGAGCCCAGGTATGGCTACACCTTC
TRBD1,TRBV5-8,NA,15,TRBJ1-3,CASSFGRGPGNTIYF,TGTGCCAGCAGCTTTGGCAGGGGGCCGGGAAACACCATATATTTT
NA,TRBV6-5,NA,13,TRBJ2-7,CASSNRDPYEQYF,TGTGCCAGCAGTAACCGGGATCCCTACGAGCAGTACTTC
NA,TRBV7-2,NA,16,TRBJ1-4,CASSSPIGGTNEKLFF,TGTGCCAGCAGCTCGCCAATCGGGGGAACTAATGAAAAACTGTTTTTT
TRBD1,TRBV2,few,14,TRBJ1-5,CASSPDRANQPQHF,TGTGCCAGCAGCCCGGACAGGGCGAATCAGCCCCAGCATTTT
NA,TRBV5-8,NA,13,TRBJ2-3,CASSLPGTDTQYF,TGTGCCAGCAGCTTGCCCGGCACAGATACGCAGTATTTT
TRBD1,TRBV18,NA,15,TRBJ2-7,CASSPGDRGPYEQYF,TGTGCCAGCTCACCTGGGGACAGGGGACCCTACGAGCAGTACTTC
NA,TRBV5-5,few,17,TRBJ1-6,CASSLVGGPTYNSPLHF,TGTGCCAGCAGCTTGGTAGGGGGACCGACCTATAATTCACCCCTCCACTTT
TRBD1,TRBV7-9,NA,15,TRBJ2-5,CASTPDRGIKETQYF,TGTGCCAGCACCCCGGACAGGGGCATTAAAGAGACCCAGTACTTC
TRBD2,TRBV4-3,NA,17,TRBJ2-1,CASSQELAGGSYNEQFF,TGCGCCAGCAGCCAAGAACTAGCGGGGGGCTCCTACAATGAGCAGTTCTTC
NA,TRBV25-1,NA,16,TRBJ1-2,CASSDQIGGAFYGYTF,TGTGCCAGCAGTGATCAAATTGGGGGGGCCTTCTATGGCTACACCTTC
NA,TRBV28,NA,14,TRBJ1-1,CASQRGGSGTEAFF,TGTGCCAGCCAAAGGGGGGGGTCGGGTACTGAAGCTTTCTTT
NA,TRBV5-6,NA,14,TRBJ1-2,CASSKIRGGYGYTF,TGTGCCAGCAGCAAAATCAGGGGTGGCTATGGCTACACCTTC
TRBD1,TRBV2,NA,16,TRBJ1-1,CASRTGGPLSPTEAFF,TGTGCCAGCAGGACAGGGGGACCCCTTTCCCCCACTGAAGCTTTCTTT
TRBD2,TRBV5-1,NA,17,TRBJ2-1,CASSPEVGGGRYNEQFF,TGCGCCAGCAGCCCCGAGGTGGGCGGGGGGCGCTACAATGAGCAGTTCTTC
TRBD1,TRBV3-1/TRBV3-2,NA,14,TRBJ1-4,CASRRQGSDEKLFF,TGTGCCAGCAGGAGACAGGGGTCAGATGAAAAACTGTTTTTT
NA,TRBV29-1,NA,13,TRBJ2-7,CSVEWQGPEGQYF,TGCAGCGTTGAATGGCAGGGGCCCGAGGGGCAGTACTTC
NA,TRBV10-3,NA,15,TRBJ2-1,CAISGVAGVGNEQFF,TGTGCCATCAGTGGAGTAGCCGGGGTTGGCAATGAGCAGTTCTTC
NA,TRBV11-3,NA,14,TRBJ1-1,CASSLNNLNTEAFF,TGTGCCAGCAGCTTAAACAACCTGAACACTGAAGCTTTCTTT
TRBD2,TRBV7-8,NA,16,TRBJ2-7,CASSSAARLASDEQYF,TGTGCCAGCAGCTCTGCGGCCCGACTAGCGTCGGACGAGCAGTACTTC
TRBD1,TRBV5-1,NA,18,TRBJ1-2,CASSSPGSGTGFNYGYTF,TGCGCCAGCAGCTCACCGGGATCCGGGACAGGATTCAACTATGGCTACACCTTC
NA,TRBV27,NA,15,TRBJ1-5,CASSLYGGGNQPQHF,TGTGCCAGCAGTTTATATGGCGGGGGCAATCAGCCCCAGCATTTT
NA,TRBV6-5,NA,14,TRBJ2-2,CASNPGSYTGELFF,TGTGCCAGCAACCCCGGGAGTTACACCGGGGAGCTGTTTTTT
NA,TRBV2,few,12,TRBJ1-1,CASSTGTLEAFF,TGTGCCAGCAGTACTGGGACATTAGAAGCTTTCTTT
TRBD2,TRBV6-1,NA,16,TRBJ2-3,CASSEASGGGTDTQYF,TGTGCCAGCAGTGAAGCTAGCGGGGGGGGCACAGATACGCAGTATTTT
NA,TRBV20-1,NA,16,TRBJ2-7,CSASGKPGLPSYEQYF,TGCAGTGCTAGTGGCAAACCGGGACTCCCCTCCTACGAGCAGTACTTC
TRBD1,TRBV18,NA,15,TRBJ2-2,CASSRGQENTGELFF,TGTGCCAGCTCACGGGGACAGGAGAACACCGGGGAGCTGTTTTTT
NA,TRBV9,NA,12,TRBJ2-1,CASSGLNNEQFF,TGTGCCAGCAGCGGACTGAACAATGAGCAGTTCTTC
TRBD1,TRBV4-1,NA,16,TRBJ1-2,CASSQPDRGVLDGYTF,TGCGCCAGCAGCCAACCTGACAGGGGCGTTTTGGATGGCTACACCTTC
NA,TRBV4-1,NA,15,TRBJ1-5,CASSQSGPSNQPQHF,TGCGCCAGCAGCCAATCGGGTCCTAGCAATCAGCCCCAGCATTTT
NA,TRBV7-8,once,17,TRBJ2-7,CASSLELGNRETDEQYF,TGTGCCAGCAGCTTAGAGCTCGGAAACAGGGAAACAGACGAGCAGTACTTC
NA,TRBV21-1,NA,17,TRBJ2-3,CASSKEEGGDGWDTQYF,TGTGCCAGCAGCAAAGAGGAAGGGGGGGATGGATGGGATACGCAGTATTTT
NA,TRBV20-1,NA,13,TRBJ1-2,CSASYREGYGYTF,TGCAGTGCTAGTTACAGGGAGGGCTATGGCTACACCTTC
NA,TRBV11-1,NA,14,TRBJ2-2,CASSLGPGAGELFF,TGTGCCAGCAGCTTAGGCCCAGGGGCCGGGGAGCTGTTTTTT
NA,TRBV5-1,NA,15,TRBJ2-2,CASSWDGGDTGELFF,TGCGCCAGCAGCTGGGACGGAGGGGACACCGGGGAGCTGTTTTTT
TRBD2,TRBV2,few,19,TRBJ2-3,CASSYLAGGLAGSTDTQYF,TGTGCCAGCAGTTATCTAGCGGGGGGCCTCGCGGGGAGCACAGATACGCAGTATTTT